This T cell receptor (beta chain) was sequenced during a study of regulatory T cells in long-lasting Graves disease. About the research overall: Antithyroid drugs had been taken by newly diagnosed Graves' patients for under 3 months. Study results and limitations: Patients whose Graves' disease persisted exhibited lower TCR diversity than those newly diagnosed.

This CDR3 is built from 14 residues. CDR1 and CDR2 from the germline V gene are DFQATT and SNEGSKA (reference sequence). The V gene end was trimmed by 6 bases and the J gene end by 6 bases; junction bases not matched to a gene: 13. Specified time point: newly diagnosed GD, antithyroid drugs for less than 3 months. TCR sequences were obtained from RNA taken from PBMCs. Investigators prepared the TCR beta libraries by applying iRepertoire HTBI primers and Arm-PCR of CDR3 regions. TCRdb redid the calling of the multiplex PCR reads with MiXCR, one entry per CDR3 protein. The sample lists 200,000 to 250,000 distinct CDR3 sequences, about 19% seen once, with approximately 10% in the top ten. This clonotype was recorded a few times. Its cognate antigen is unknown. These same records also appear under a second study, on T cells in Graves' hyperthyroidism and ophthalmopathy. From that paper: First-round RT-PCR with HTBI primers amplified the TCR CDR3 region.

The source was peripheral blood mononuclear cells (PBMCs), collected at new diagnosis, from a patient treated with antithyroid drugs. The chain has TRBV20-1 and TRBJ2-7, with 8 positions matching TRBD1. This TCR came from a woman aged 25 to 39 with Graves disease. The CDR3 bases are TGCAGTGCCGAGGTTTTTACAGGGGGAAGCGAGCAGTACTTC. Translating gives CSAEVFTGGSEQYF.